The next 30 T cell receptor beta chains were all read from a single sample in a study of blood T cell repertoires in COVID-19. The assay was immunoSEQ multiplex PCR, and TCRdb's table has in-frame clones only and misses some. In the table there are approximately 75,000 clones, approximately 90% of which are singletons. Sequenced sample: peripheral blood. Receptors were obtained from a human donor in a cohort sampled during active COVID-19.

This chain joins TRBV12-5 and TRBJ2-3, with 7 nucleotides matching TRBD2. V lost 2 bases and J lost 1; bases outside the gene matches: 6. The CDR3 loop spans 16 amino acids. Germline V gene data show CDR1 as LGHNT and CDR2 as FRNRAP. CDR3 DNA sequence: TGTGCTAGTGGTTTGTTTACCCTAGCGGGCACAGATACGCAGTATTTT. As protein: CASGLFTLAGTDTQYF.

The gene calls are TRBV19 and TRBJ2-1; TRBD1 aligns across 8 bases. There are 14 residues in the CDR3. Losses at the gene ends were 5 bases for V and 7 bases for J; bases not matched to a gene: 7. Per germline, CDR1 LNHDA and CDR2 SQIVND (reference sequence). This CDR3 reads CASSPSTGDNEQFF. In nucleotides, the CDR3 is TGTGCCAGTAGTCCTTCGACAGGGGATAATGAGCAGTTCTTC.

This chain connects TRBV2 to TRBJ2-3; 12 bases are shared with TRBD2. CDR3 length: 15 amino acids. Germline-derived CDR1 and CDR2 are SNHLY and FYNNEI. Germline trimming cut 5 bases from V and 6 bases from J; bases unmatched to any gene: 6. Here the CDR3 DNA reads TGTGCCAGCAGTCTACTAGCGGGGGGAACGGATACGCAGTATTTT. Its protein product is CASSLLAGGTDTQYF.

The CDR3 is CAISAAGFRYNSPLHF. CDR3 sequence (DNA): TGTGCCATCAGTGCCGCCGGGTTTCGCTATAATTCACCCCTCCACTTT. The chain is built from TRBV10-3 and TRBJ1-6, with D hard to call. The V gene's germline CDR1 is ENHRY and CDR2 SYGVKD. Trimming took 4 bases from V and 3 from J, leaving 13 bases between them. The CDR3 length is 16 residues.

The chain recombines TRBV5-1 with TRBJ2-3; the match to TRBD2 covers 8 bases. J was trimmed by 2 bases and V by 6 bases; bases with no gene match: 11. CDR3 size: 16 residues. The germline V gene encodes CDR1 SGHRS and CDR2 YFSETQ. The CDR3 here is CASTQISGASTDTQYF. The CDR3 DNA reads TGCGCCAGCACCCAAATTAGCGGGGCCTCCACAGATACGCAGTATTTT.

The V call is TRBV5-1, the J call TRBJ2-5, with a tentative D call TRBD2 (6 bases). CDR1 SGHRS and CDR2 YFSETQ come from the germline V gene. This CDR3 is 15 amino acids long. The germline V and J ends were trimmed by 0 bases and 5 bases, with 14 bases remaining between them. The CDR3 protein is CASSLAGSGGETQYF. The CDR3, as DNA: TGCGCCAGCAGCTTGGCCGGTAGCGGCGGTGAGACCCAGTACTTC.

The CDR3 protein is CASSPDAGGTQYF. Here the CDR3 DNA reads TGCGCCAGCAGCCCGGACGCTGGGGGCACGCAGTATTTT. V and J are TRBV5-1 and TRBJ2-3; a weak D match, TRBD1 (6 bases). CDR1 SGHRS and CDR2 YFSETQ come from the germline V gene. V shed 4 bases and J shed 9 bases, with 15 bases lying between them. There are 13 residues in the CDR3.

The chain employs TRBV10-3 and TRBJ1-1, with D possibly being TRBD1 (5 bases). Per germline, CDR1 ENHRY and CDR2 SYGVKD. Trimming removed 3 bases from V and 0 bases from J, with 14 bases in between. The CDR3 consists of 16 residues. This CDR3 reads CAISDILGALNTEAFF. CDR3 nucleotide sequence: TGTGCCATCAGTGATATCCTTGGGGCGTTGAACACTGAAGCTTTCTTT.

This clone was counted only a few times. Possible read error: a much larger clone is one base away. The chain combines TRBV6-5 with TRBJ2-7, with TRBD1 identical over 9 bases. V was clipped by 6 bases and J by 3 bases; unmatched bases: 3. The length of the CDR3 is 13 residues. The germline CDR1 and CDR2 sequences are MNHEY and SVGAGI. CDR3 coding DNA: TGTGCCAGCAGGGGGACAGGGTACTACGAGCAGTACTTC. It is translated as CASRGTGYYEQYF.

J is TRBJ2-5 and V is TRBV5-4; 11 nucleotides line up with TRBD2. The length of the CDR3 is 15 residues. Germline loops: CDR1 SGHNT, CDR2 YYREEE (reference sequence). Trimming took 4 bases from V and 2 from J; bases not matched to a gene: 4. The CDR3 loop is CASSLSGGEQETQYF. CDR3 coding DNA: TGTGCCAGCAGCCTTAGCGGGGGGGAACAAGAGACCCAGTACTTC.

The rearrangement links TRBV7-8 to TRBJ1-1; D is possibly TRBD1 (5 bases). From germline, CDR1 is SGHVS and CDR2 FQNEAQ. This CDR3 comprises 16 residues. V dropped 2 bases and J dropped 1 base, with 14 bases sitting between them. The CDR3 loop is CASSLWGEGSNTEAFF. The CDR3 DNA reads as TGTGCCAGCAGCTTATGGGGGGAGGGCTCGAACACTGAAGCTTTCTTT.

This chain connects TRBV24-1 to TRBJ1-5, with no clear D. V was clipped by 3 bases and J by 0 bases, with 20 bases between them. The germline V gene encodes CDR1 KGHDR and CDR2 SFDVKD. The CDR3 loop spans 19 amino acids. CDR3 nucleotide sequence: TGTGCCACCAGTGATCAACCCGGCGGGAAGAATTATAGCAATCAGCCCCAGCATTTT. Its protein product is CATSDQPGGKNYSNQPQHF.

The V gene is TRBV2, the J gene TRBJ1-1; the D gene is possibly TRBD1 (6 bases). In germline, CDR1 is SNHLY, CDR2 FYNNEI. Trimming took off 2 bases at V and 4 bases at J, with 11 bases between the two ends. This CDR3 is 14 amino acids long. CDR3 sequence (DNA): TGTGCCAGCAGTGAATCGGGGGGCATCACTGAAGCTTTCTTT. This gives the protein CASSESGGITEAFF.

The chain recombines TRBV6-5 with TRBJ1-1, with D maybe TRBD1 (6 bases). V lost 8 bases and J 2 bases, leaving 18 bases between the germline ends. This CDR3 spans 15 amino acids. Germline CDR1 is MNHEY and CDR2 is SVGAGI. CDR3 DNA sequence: TGTGCCAGCCAATTAACCCGGGGGGCAAACACTGAAGCTTTCTTT. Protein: CASQLTRGANTEAFF.

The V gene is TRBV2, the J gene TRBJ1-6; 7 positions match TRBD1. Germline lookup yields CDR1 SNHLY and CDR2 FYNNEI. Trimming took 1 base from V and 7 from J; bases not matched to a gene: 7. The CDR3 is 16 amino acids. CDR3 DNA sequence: TGTGCCAGCAGTGAAGGGGTGGGACAGATCAATTCACCCCTCCACTTT. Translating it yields CASSEGVGQINSPLHF.

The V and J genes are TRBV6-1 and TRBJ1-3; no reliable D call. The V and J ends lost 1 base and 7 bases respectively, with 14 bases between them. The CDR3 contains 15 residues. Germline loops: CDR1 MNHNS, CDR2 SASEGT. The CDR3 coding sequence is TGTGCCAGCAGTGAAGTTCCAGGATCAGCTAACACCATATATTTT. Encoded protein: CASSEVPGSANTIYF.

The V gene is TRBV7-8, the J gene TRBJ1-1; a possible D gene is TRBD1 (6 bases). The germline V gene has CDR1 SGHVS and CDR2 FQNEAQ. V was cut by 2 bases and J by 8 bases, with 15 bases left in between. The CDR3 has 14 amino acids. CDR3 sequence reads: CASSLTGSLGEAFF. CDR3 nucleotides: TGTGCCAGCAGCTTAACAGGGAGCCTGGGGGAAGCTTTCTTT.

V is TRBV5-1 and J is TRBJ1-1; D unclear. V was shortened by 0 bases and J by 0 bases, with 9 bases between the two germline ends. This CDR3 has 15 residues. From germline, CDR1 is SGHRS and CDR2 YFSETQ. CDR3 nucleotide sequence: TGCGCCAGCAGCTTGGGAGGACTAATGAACACTGAAGCTTTCTTT. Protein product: CASSLGGLMNTEAFF.

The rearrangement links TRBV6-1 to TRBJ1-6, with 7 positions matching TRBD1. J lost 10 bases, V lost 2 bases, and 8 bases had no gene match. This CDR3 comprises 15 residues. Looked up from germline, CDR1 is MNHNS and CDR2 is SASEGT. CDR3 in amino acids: CASSETGQFGSPLHF. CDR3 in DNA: TGTGCCAGCAGTGAAACGGGACAGTTCGGGTCACCCCTCCACTTT.

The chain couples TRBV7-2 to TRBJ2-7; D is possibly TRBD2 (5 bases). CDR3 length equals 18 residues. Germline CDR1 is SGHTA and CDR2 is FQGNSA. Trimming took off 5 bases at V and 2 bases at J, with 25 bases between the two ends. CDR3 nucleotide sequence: TGTGCCAGCAGCGTTAACGGAGGAGCGCTTACAAGGGCCTACGAGCAGTACTTC. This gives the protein CASSVNGGALTRAYEQYF.

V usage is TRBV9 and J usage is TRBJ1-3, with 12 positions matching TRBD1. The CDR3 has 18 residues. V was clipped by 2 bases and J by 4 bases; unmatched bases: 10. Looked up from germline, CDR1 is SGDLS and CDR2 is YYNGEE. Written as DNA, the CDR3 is TGTGCCAGCAGCGTCTCCCCGGGACAGGGGGCATCAGGAAACACCATATATTTT. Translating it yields CASSVSPGQGASGNTIYF.

CDR3 residues: CASTPSGGADKDTQYF. Here the CDR3 DNA reads TGTGCCAGCACCCCAAGCGGGGGGGCGGATAAAGATACGCAGTATTTT. The V call is TRBV7-9, the J call TRBJ2-3, with TRBD2 matching 10 bases. The CDR3 is 16 residues long. Germline values: CDR1 SEHNR, CDR2 FQNEAQ (reference sequence). Trimming at V came to 7 bases and at J to 5 bases, leaving 12 bases not matched to a gene.

As DNA, the CDR3 is TGTGCCAGCAGCCAACAGGGTAGACAGGGAACCACCGGGGCTTTCTTT. It encodes CASSQQGRQGTTGAFF. The chain couples TRBV13 to TRBJ1-1, with 7 positions matching TRBD1. CDR3 length equals 16 residues. Germline CDR1 reads PRHDT; CDR2 reads FYEKMQ (reference sequence). V shed 5 bases, J shed 11 bases, and the junction held 20 bases outside the gene matches. The whole variable domain, remainder taken from reference TRBV13 and TRBJ1-1, is AAGVIQSPRHLIKEKRETATLKCYPIPRHDTVYWYQQGPGQDPQFLISFYEKMQSDKGSIPDRFSAQQFSDYHSELNMSSLELGDSALYFCASSQQGRQGTTGAFFGQGTRLTVV.

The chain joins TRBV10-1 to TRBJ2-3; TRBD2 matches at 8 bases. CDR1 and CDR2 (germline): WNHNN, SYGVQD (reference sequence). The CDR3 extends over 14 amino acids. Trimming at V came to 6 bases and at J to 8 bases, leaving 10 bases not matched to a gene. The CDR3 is CASSNSGEGGTQYF. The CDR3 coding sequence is TGCGCCAGCAGCAATAGCGGGGAGGGGGGTACGCAGTATTTT.

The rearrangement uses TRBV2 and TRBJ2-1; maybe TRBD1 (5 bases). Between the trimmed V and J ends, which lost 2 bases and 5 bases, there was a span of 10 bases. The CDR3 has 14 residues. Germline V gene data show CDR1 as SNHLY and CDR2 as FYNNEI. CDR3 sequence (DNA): TGTGCCAGCAGTGAATCTGGGGCGGACAATGAGCAGTTCTTC. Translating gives CASSESGADNEQFF.

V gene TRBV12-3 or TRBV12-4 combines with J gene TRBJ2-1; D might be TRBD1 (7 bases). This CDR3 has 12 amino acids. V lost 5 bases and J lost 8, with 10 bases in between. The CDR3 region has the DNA TGTGCCAGCAGTCCCAGGGGGGATGAGCAGTTCTTC. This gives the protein CASSPRGDEQFF.

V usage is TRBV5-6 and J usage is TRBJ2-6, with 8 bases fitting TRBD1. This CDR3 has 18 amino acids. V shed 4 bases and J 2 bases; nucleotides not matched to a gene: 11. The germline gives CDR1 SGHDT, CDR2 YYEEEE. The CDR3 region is CASSPADRALTGANVLTF. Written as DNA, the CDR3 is TGTGCCAGCAGCCCGGCGGACAGGGCATTGACTGGGGCCAACGTCCTGACTTTC.

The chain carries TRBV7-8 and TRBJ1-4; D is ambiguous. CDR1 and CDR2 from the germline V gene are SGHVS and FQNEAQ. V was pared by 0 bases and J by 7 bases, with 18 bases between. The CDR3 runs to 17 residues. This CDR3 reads CASSLARFFRESEKLFF. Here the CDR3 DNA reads TGTGCCAGCAGCTTAGCCCGGTTTTTTAGGGAGAGTGAAAAACTGTTTTTT.

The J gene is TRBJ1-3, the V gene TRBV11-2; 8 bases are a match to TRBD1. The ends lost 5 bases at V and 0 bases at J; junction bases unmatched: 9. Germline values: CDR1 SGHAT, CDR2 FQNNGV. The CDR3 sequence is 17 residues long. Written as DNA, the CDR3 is TGTGCCAGCAGCCCCGCCCGGGGACAGGACTCTGGAAACACCATATATTTT. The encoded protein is CASSPARGQDSGNTIYF.

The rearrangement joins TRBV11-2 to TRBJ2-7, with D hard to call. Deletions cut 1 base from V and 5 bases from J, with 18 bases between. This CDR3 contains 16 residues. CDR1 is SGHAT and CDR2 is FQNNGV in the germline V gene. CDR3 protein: CASSLVGSSVLDEQYF. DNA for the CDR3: TGTGCCAGCAGCTTAGTGGGTTCGAGCGTGCTCGACGAGCAGTACTTC. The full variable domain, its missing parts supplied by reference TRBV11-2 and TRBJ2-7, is EAGVAQSPRYKIIEKRQSVAFWCNPISGHATLYWYQQILGQGPKLLIQFQNNGVVDDSQLPKDRFSAERLKGVDSTLKIQPAKLEDSAVYLCASSLVGSSVLDEQYFGPGTRLTVT.